This TCR beta chain derives from a study of CD8+CD57+ T cells in acquired aplastic anemia. For the study at large: Approximately 10 million reads were obtained on average for healthy donor CD4+ cells.

Germline V gives CDR1 SNHLY, CDR2 FYNNEI. Trimming took off 6 bases at V and 11 bases at J, with 4 bases between the two ends. This CDR3 is 8 amino acids long. Investigators profiled TCR beta VDJ and CDR3 from genomic DNA template. TCRdb reprocessed the reads with MiXCR, giving one entry per CDR3 protein. The repertoire consists of some 220,000 distinct CDR3 sequences, with 34% occurring once and the leading ten covering 0.95% to 1.3%. About this clonotype: Antigen specificity is unknown.

Study-wide points: Shared by patients and controls, roughly 28 CD8+ CDR3s were abundant in patients.

The rearrangement links TRBV2 to TRBJ1-1; no firm D call. The sequencing input was sorted CD4+, CD8+, or CD8+CD57+ T cells (not recorded which) from PBMCs. The TCR was taken from a human donor in good health, serving as a control. CDR3 coding DNA: TGTGCCAGCAGGTCGGCTTTCTTT. Translated: CASRSAFF.